The source of this T cell receptor (beta chain) is a study of identical twins. Regarding the study as a whole: An excess of low generation probability was shown by twin-shared out-of-frame alpha sequences. While abundant cord blood beta clonotypes carried fewer insertions, memory repertoires showed no such pattern.

V shed 2 bases, J shed 3 bases, and the junction held 3 bases outside the gene matches. The CDR3 is made up of 14 amino acids. Germline CDR1 SGHRS, CDR2 YFSETQ. A single record per CDR3 protein comes from TCRdb applying MiXCR to the 5' RACE reads. The sample lists hundreds of thousands of distinct CDR3 sequences; around 6% were seen once. In its sample, this clonotype was seen many times. As yet, its antigen is unknown. The sample comprised naive T cells sorted from blood. This receptor was identified in a man aged 18 to 29 in good health. The rearrangement joins TRBV5-1 to TRBJ2-7; TRBD2 matches 9 bases. CDR3 DNA: TGCGCCAGCAGCTTTGCTAGCGGGAACTACGAGCAGTACGTC. Amino acids: CASSFASGNYEQYV.